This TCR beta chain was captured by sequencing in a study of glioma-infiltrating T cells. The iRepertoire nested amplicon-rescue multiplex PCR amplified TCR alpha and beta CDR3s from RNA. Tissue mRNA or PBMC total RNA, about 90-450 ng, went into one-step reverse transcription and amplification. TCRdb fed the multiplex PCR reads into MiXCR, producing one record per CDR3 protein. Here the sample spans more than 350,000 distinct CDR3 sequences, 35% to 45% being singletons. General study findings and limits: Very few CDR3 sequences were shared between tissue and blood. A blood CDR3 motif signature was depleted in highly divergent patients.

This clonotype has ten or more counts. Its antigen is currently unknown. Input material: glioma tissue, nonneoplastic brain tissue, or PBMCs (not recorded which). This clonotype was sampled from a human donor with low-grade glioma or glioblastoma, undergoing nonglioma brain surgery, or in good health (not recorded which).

DNA for the CDR3: TGTGCCAGCAGTTTTAACCTCTACGAGCAGTACTTC. This translates into CASSFNLYEQYF. The V gene is TRBV28, the J gene TRBJ2-7; D is unresolved. The CDR3 loop spans 12 amino acids. V was clipped by 3 bases and J by 3 bases, with 6 bases between them. CDR1 and CDR2 from the germline V gene are MDHEN and SYDVKM. The full variable domain, with the rest looked up from reference TRBV28 and TRBJ2-7, is DVKVTQSSRYLVKRTGEKVFLECVQDMDHENMFWYRQDPGLGLRLIYFSYDVKMKEKGDIPEGYSVSREKKERFSLILESASTNQTSMYLCASSFNLYEQYFGPGTRLTVT.